Listed here are 32 T cell receptor beta chains from one sample, sequenced in a study of cytomegalovirus exposure and HLA in healthy donors. PCR primers comprised 60 Vbeta and 13 Jbeta primers. The assay was immunoSEQ multiplex PCR, and TCRdb's table has in-frame clones only and misses some. The sample carries around 150,000 clones, more than 70% recorded once. The source material was PBMCs. The source is a middle-aged man in good health and CMV-seronegative.

V and J are TRBV4-3 and TRBJ2-7, with TRBD2 identical over 10 bases. CDR3 length equals 17 residues. The V gene end was trimmed by 4 bases and the J gene end by 2 bases; junction bases not matched to a gene: 11. The germline V gene has CDR1 LGHNA and CDR2 YSLEER. CDR3 coding DNA: TGCGCCAGCAGCCGGGACATAGCGGGGGGTTTAACCTACGAGCAGTACTTC. It encodes CASSRDIAGGLTYEQYF.

CDR3 in amino acids: CSDSGGGAGGYTF. The DNA of the CDR3 is TGCAGCGACAGCGGTGGGGGGGCAGGCGGCTACACCTTC. V usage is TRBV29-1 and J usage is TRBJ1-2; perhaps TRBD1 as D (6 bases). CDR3 length: 13 residues. V lost 7 bases and J lost 8, with 20 bases in between. CDR1 and CDR2 from the germline V gene are SQVTM and ANQGSEA.

This chain connects TRBV29-1 to TRBJ2-2; tentative D call: TRBD2 (6 bases). V lost 7 bases and J 6 bases, leaving 12 bases between the germline ends. The CDR3 length is 12 residues. In germline, CDR1 is SQVTM, CDR2 ANQGSEA. DNA of the CDR3: TGCAGCGGGAGGAGGGCCCCCGGGGAGCTGTTTTTT. Its translation: CSGRRAPGELFF.

The V call is TRBV27, the J call TRBJ2-1; 11 bases fit TRBD2. V lost 4 bases, J lost 4 bases, and 9 bases stayed unmatched. The CDR3 spans 17 residues. Germline V lookup: CDR1 MNHEY, CDR2 SMNVEV (reference sequence). The CDR3 DNA reads as TGTGCCAGCAGTTCCCTCGGGACTAGCGGAAATTACAATGAGCAGTTCTTC. Its protein is CASSSLGTSGNYNEQFF.

This clone was found a few times. The chain is built from TRBV5-6 and TRBJ2-1; D may be TRBD2 (6 bases). The germline V and J ends were trimmed by 4 bases and 8 bases, with 10 bases remaining between them. The CDR3 totals 12 residues. Germline-derived CDR1 and CDR2 are SGHDT and YYEEEE. CDR3 loop: CASSRGSHEQFF. In DNA form, the CDR3 reads TGTGCCAGCAGCCGGGGGTCCCATGAGCAGTTCTTC.

DNA of the CDR3: TGTGCCAGCAGTTCCGCGATCTCGAGAGGCGAGCAGTACTTC. This sequence encodes CASSSAISRGEQYF. The V call is TRBV28, the J call TRBJ2-7; D call uncertain. V was pared by 4 bases and J by 6 bases, with 16 bases between. The CDR3 consists of 14 residues. CDR1 and CDR2 from the germline V gene are MDHEN and SYDVKM.

This clone was counted a few times. The V gene is TRBV6-5, the J gene TRBJ1-1; D is uncertain. Germline CDR1 reads MNHEY; CDR2 reads SVGAGI. V was shortened by 4 bases and J by 5 bases, with 11 bases between the two germline ends. The CDR3 consists of 13 residues. The CDR3 protein is CASSWGRRTEAFF. CDR3 nucleotides: TGTGCCAGCAGTTGGGGAAGGAGGACTGAAGCTTTCTTT.

This chain connects TRBV4-3 to TRBJ2-7; D is uncertain. V was trimmed by 0 bases and J by 2 bases, leaving 11 bases between them. Germline V CDR1 and CDR2: LGHNA, YSLEER. This CDR3 is built from 15 residues. CDR3 residues: CASSQDSTTTYEQYF. The CDR3, as DNA: TGCGCCAGCAGCCAAGACAGCACCACTACCTACGAGCAGTACTTC.

This clone has a single count. This chain joins TRBV2 and TRBJ2-7; possibly TRBD2 for D (6 bases). CDR3 length: 14 residues. Per the germline V gene, CDR1 is SNHLY and CDR2 is FYNNEI. The germline V and J ends were trimmed by 6 bases and 0 bases, with 12 bases remaining between them. CDR3 in amino acids: CASRAGRSSYEQYF. The CDR3 DNA reads as TGTGCCAGCAGGGCGGGACGGAGCTCCTACGAGCAGTACTTC.

The chain uses TRBV7-3 and TRBJ2-1; D is uncertain. V shed 2 bases and J shed 5 bases, with 7 bases lying between them. Germline V CDR1 and CDR2: SGHTA, FQGTGA. The CDR3 totals 13 residues. The CDR3 DNA reads TGTGCCAGCAGCTTAGCGGCAAACAATGAGCAGTTCTTC. This sequence encodes CASSLAANNEQFF.

This clone occurred once. The gene calls are TRBV23-1 and TRBJ1-1; TRBD1 agrees at 9 bases. TRBV23-1 is identified as an open reading frame with a role that is uncertain. The junction had 7 bases not matched to a gene; V was cut back by 6 bases and J by 5 bases. The length of the CDR3 is 14 residues. The CDR3: CASRRTGVGTEAFF. The CDR3 bases are TGCGCCAGCAGGCGGACAGGGGTTGGTACTGAAGCTTTCTTT.

The V gene is TRBV29-1, the J gene TRBJ2-7; perhaps TRBD1 as D (6 bases). The CDR3 contains 14 residues. Germline V gene data show CDR1 as SQVTM and CDR2 as ANQGSEA. The ends were cut back, 0 bases at V and 1 base at J, with 10 bases in the middle. CDR3 in DNA: TGCAGCGTTGAAGACAGGGGAGCGTCCTACGAGCAGTACTTC. Amino acid sequence: CSVEDRGASYEQYF.

This clone was seen a few times. The CDR3 loop reads CASSARTGGFGELFF. The CDR3 nucleotides read TGTGCCAGCAGCGCTAGGACAGGGGGCTTCGGGGAGCTGTTTTTT. The V gene is TRBV7-9, the J gene TRBJ2-2; 11 nucleotides match TRBD1. There are 15 residues in the CDR3. J lost 7 bases, V lost 5 bases, and 6 bases had no gene match. The V gene's germline CDR1 is SEHNR and CDR2 FQNEAQ (reference sequence).

This clone was observed a handful of times. The genes are TRBV6-4 and TRBJ2-2, with a possible D match to TRBD1 (6 bases). Trimming shortened V by 6 bases and J by 6 bases, and 11 bases separated the two germline ends. CDR3 size: 13 residues. The germline gives CDR1 MRHNA, CDR2 SNTAGT. Here the CDR3 reads CASSTQGAGELFF. CDR3 in DNA: TGTGCCAGCAGCACACAGGGAGCCGGGGAGCTGTTTTTT.

The chain recombines TRBV2 with TRBJ2-3; D is possibly TRBD2 (6 bases). The V gene's germline CDR1 is SNHLY and CDR2 FYNNEI. Trimming stripped 7 bases from V and 4 bases from J, with 12 bases between. The CDR3 extends over 13 amino acids. CDR3 DNA sequence: TGTGCCAGCAACCGACTAGTAGCAGATACGCAGTATTTT. Amino acids: CASNRLVADTQYF.

Comment on this clone: The same CDR3 arises from other DNA sequences in this sample as well. The chain combines TRBV7-2 with TRBJ2-2; 9 bases agree with TRBD2. Germline V CDR1 and CDR2: SGHTA, FQGNSA. This CDR3 is 15 amino acids long. J was trimmed by 0 bases and V by 5 bases; bases with no gene match: 1. DNA of the CDR3: TGTGCCAGCAGCCGACTAGCGGCGAACACCGGGGAGCTGTTTTTT. As protein: CASSRLAANTGELFF.

The chain employs TRBV5-4 and TRBJ2-5; D possibly corresponds to TRBD2 (6 bases). The CDR3 loop spans 16 amino acids. V was trimmed by 2 bases and J by 5 bases, leaving 19 bases between them. Germline V gives CDR1 SGHNT, CDR2 YYREEE (reference sequence). The CDR3 sequence: CASSLTTGDPWETQYF. CDR3 DNA: TGTGCCAGCAGCTTAACGACGGGGGACCCTTGGGAGACCCAGTACTTC.

The J gene is TRBJ1-1, the V gene TRBV30; no definite D call. The length of the CDR3 is 15 residues. The germline V gene encodes CDR1 GTSNPN and CDR2 SVGIG (reference sequence). Trimming took off 3 bases at V and 4 bases at J, with 18 bases between the two ends. The CDR3 region has the DNA TGTGCCTGGAGGCTATCGTCGGGGAGCGGCACTGAAGCTTTCTTT. Protein product: CAWRLSSGSGTEAFF. Full variable domain (outside the CDR3, taken from reference TRBV30 and TRBJ1-1): SQTIHQWPATLVQPVGSPLSLECTVEGTSNPNLYWYRQAAGRGLQLLFYSVGIGQISSEVPQNLSASRPQDRQFILSSKKLLLSDSGFYLCAWRLSSGSGTEAFFGQGTRLTVV.

The rearrangement joins TRBV6-5 to TRBJ2-7, with D possibly being TRBD2 (6 bases). The CDR3 totals 15 residues. Germline-derived CDR1 and CDR2 are MNHEY and SVGAGI. Trimming stripped 6 bases from V and 3 bases from J, with 18 bases between. The DNA of the CDR3 is TGTGCCAGCAGAGCGGGCGTATCCCTAATCTACGAGCAGTACTTC. Translation gives CASRAGVSLIYEQYF.

This CDR3 reads CASSLSQLNTEAFF. The CDR3 nucleotides read TGTGCCAGCAGCCTCTCCCAACTAAACACTGAAGCTTTCTTT. V gene TRBV7-2 combines with J gene TRBJ1-1; D call uncertain. The CDR3 totals 14 residues. Trimming took 5 bases from V and 2 from J, leaving 12 bases between them. Germline-derived CDR1 and CDR2 are SGHTA and FQGNSA.

The count of this clone is one. Here the CDR3 reads CASSRDREYAKNIQYF. The CDR3 nucleotides read TGTGCCAGCAGCCGTGACAGGGAATACGCCAAAAACATTCAGTACTTC. This chain links TRBV7-2 with TRBJ2-4, with 7 nucleotides matching TRBD1. Germline CDR1 and CDR2: SGHTA and FQGNSA. V shed 5 bases and J 1 base; nucleotides not matched to a gene: 8. This CDR3 region has 16 residues.

This clone was observed a few times. V gene TRBV5-1 combines with J gene TRBJ2-5; TRBD2 might be the D (6 bases). Trimming removed 7 bases from V and 5 bases from J, with 15 bases in between. Germline values: CDR1 SGHRS, CDR2 YFSETQ. The CDR3 is 13 amino acids. CDR3 amino acids: CASRTEGRETQYF. As DNA, the CDR3 is TGCGCCAGCCGGACGGAGGGGAGGGAGACCCAGTACTTC.

The rearrangement uses TRBV28 and TRBJ1-1, with unresolved D. Trimming removed 4 bases from V and 0 bases from J, with 9 bases in between. Germline CDR1 reads MDHEN; CDR2 reads SYDVKM. The CDR3 length is 14 residues. The CDR3 nucleotides read TGTGCCAGCAGTTATGTAATAATGAACACTGAAGCTTTCTTT. It specifies CASSYVIMNTEAFF.

The chain combines TRBV5-1 with TRBJ2-1, with D perhaps TRBD2 (6 bases). The CDR3 consists of 14 residues. V lost 1 base and J 7 bases, leaving 12 bases between the germline ends. Germline V gene data show CDR1 as SGHRS and CDR2 as YFSETQ. CDR3 coding DNA: TGCGCCAGCAGCTTGACGCGGGGTGGGAATGAGCAGTTCTTC. Its protein is CASSLTRGGNEQFF. Combining the CDR3 with reference TRBV5-1 and TRBJ2-1 gives the whole variable domain KAGVTQTPRYLIKTRGQQVTLSCSPISGHRSVSWYQQTPGQGLQFLFEYFSETQRNKGNFPGRFSGRQFSNSRSEMNVSTLELGDSALYLCASSLTRGGNEQFFGPGTRLTVL.

The rearrangement joins TRBV18 to TRBJ2-7; D gene uncertain. CDR3 length equals 11 residues. Germline CDR1 KGHSH, CDR2 LQKENI. Trimming took off 6 bases at V and 4 bases at J, with 7 bases between the two ends. The CDR3 sequence: CASSPEYEQYF. DNA for the CDR3: TGTGCCAGCTCCCCCGAGTACGAGCAGTACTTC. Together with reference TRBV18 and TRBJ2-7, the CDR3 gives the full variable domain: NAGVMQNPRHLVRRRGQEARLRCSPMKGHSHVYWYRQLPEEGLKFMVYLQKENIIDESGMPKERFSAEFPKEGPSILRIQQVVRGDSAAYFCASSPEYEQYFGPGTRLTVT.

This clone was seen more than once but under ten times. The genes are TRBV7-2 and TRBJ2-3, with D uncertain. V lost 3 bases and J 8 bases, leaving 18 bases between the germline ends. CDR1 and CDR2 (germline): SGHTA, FQGNSA. The CDR3 runs 15 residues. In nucleotides, the CDR3 is TGTGCCAGCAGCTTCCGACTCGAGATTGGGTTTACGCAGTATTTT. The encoded protein is CASSFRLEIGFTQYF. Complete variable domain (other parts from reference TRBV7-2 and TRBJ2-3): GAGVSQSPSNKVTEKGKDVELRCDPISGHTALYWYRQSLGQGLEFLIYFQGNSAPDKSGLPSDRFSAERTGGSVSTLTIQRTQQEDSAVYLCASSFRLEIGFTQYFGPGTRLTVL.

The chain couples TRBV11-3 to TRBJ2-3; the D is unclear. CDR3 size: 14 residues. Germline assignment: CDR1 SGHNT and CDR2 YENEEA. V lost 4 bases and J lost 2, with 10 bases in between. Here the CDR3 DNA reads TGTGCCAGCAGCTCCTCGGAGATCACAGATACGCAGTATTTT. This translates into CASSSSEITDTQYF.

The chain joins TRBV7-9 to TRBJ1-3; D unclear. CDR1 is SEHNR, CDR2 FQNEAQ, per germline (reference sequence). The CDR3 runs to 14 residues. The V end was cut by 5 bases, the J end by 3 bases, with 11 bases between. CDR3 region: CASSPGSGGNTIYF. CDR3 nucleotide sequence: TGTGCCAGCAGCCCCGGCAGCGGTGGAAACACCATATATTTT.

The CDR3 reads CASSLGHYNEQFF. CDR3 DNA: TGTGCCAGCAGCCTAGGACATTACAATGAGCAGTTCTTC. The V and J genes are TRBV7-8 and TRBJ2-1, with D possibly being TRBD1 (5 bases). Trimming cost V 5 bases and J 4 bases, with 9 bases left between them. The CDR3 extends over 13 amino acids. CDR1 is SGHVS and CDR2 is FQNEAQ in the germline V gene.

The V gene is TRBV18, the J gene TRBJ2-5; tentatively, D is TRBD1 (5 bases). This CDR3 comprises 15 residues. Trimming stripped 3 bases from V and 5 bases from J, with 16 bases between. The germline V gene has CDR1 KGHSH and CDR2 LQKENI. In DNA form, the CDR3 reads TGTGCCAGCTCACCGTTAGAAGGGGCCGGGGAGACCCAGTACTTC. This gives the protein CASSPLEGAGETQYF.

This clone was seen a handful of times. The V gene is TRBV30, the J gene TRBJ2-7; D is undetermined. The CDR3 sequence is 11 residues long. Trimming pared 2 bases from V and 4 bases from J, leaving 6 bases between. Looked up from germline, CDR1 is GTSNPN and CDR2 is SVGIG (reference sequence). The CDR3 protein is CAWSRVYEQYF. For the CDR3, the DNA is TGTGCCTGGAGTCGGGTATACGAGCAGTACTTC. Complete variable domain (other parts from reference TRBV30 and TRBJ2-7): SQTIHQWPATLVQPVGSPLSLECTVEGTSNPNLYWYRQAAGRGLQLLFYSVGIGQISSEVPQNLSASRPQDRQFILSSKKLLLSDSGFYLCAWSRVYEQYFGPGTRLTVT.

The chain recombines TRBV7-2 with TRBJ2-3, with D possibly being TRBD2 (6 bases). Trimming took off 5 bases at V and 3 bases at J, with 12 bases between the two ends. The germline V gene has CDR1 SGHTA and CDR2 FQGNSA. The CDR3 loop spans 14 amino acids. This CDR3 reads CASSLPDYTDTQYF. The CDR3 DNA is TGTGCCAGCAGCCTCCCGGACTATACAGATACGCAGTATTTT.